The clone carrying this T cell receptor beta chain is medium-sized within its sample. Its antigen remains unidentified. The data are from a study of liver allograft versus peripheral blood T cells. The wider study: Within transplanted livers, the T cell receptor repertoires were examined and compared against the repertoires present in the peripheral blood of liver transplant recipients. Whole-study results and caveats: Intragraft T cell receptor repertoires of liver allografts were reportedly distinct from those in peripheral blood.

MiXCR, applied by TCRdb to the reads, yields one record per CDR3 protein. The data contain thousands of distinct CDR3 sequences, about a fifth of them seen just once; the ten biggest clones take up 4.5%. This CDR3 contains 12 residues. Trimming cost V 0 bases and J 7 bases, with 7 bases left between them. Germline CDR1 is DFQATT and CDR2 is SNEGSKA (reference sequence). The clonotype comes from a human patient who had a liver transplant. The graft donor may account for some of the T cells. The gene calls are TRBV20-1 and TRBJ2-1; no firm D call. CDR3 DNA sequence: TGCAGTGCTAGAGAGCCCGATAATGAGCAGTTCTTC. Protein: CSAREPDNEQFF.